One T cell receptor (beta chain) is described in this entry. Produced via immunoSEQ multiplex PCR; TCRdb's table is partial and in-frame only. Altogether almost 35,000 clones are present, 93% being singletons, with the ten largest covering under 8%. The data derive from a study of T cells in localized non-small cell lung cancer. The V end lost 2 bases, the J end lost 5 bases, and 7 bases lay between the germline ends. Looked up from germline, CDR1 is KGHSH and CDR2 is LQKENI. This CDR3 region has 13 residues. V usage is TRBV18 and J usage is TRBJ1-5; D is unclear. This TCR was sampled from a female donor at least 60 years old with stage I lung adenocarcinoma. Sequenced material: peripheral blood, taken before any cancer treatment. The CDR3 sequence is CASSPEFDQPQHF. CDR3 bases: TGTGCCAGCTCACCAGAGTTTGATCAGCCCCAGCATTTT. Looking up the rest from reference TRBV18 and TRBJ1-5 gives the full variable domain: NAGVMQNPRHLVRRRGQEARLRCSPMKGHSHVYWYRQLPEEGLKFMVYLQKENIIDESGMPKERFSAEFPKEGPSILRIQQVVRGDSAAYFCASSPEFDQPQHFGDGTRLSIL.